The rows below give T cell receptor beta chains drawn from one sample of a study of blood T cell repertoires in COVID-19. TCRdb's table, derived via immunoSEQ multiplex PCR, lists solely in-frame clones and lacks some. In the table there are 450,000 or so clones, approximately 89% of which are singletons. Source material: peripheral blood. The receptors stem from a man aged 18 to 35 with COVID-19, enrolled during active disease. Both conserved end residues are part of each CDR3. The D gene is left open where the match is weak. Clone size is given for some rows only: seen once, a few or many times, or a class if the clone is expanded.

TGTGCCAGCAGTTTTGGCAGGGCTGAGCAGTACTTC	CASSFGRAEQYF	NA	NA	TRBV28	TRBJ2-7
TGTGCCAGTAGTATACTAGCGGGAGAGGCCTACGAGCAGTACTTC	CASSILAGEAYEQYF	TRBD2	NA	TRBV19	TRBJ2-7
TGTGCCAGCAGTGATAGTGGCAGTTGGGAGCGGGTCTTC	CASSDSGSWERVF	NA	NA	TRBV2	TRBJ2-1
TGTGCCAGCAGACAACAGGGGTACAATGAGCAGTTCTTC	CASRQQGYNEQFF	TRBD1	NA	TRBV13	TRBJ2-1
TGTGCCAGCAGTTTAAGGGGTGCGAACACTGAAGCTTTCTTT	CASSLRGANTEAFF	NA	NA	TRBV27	TRBJ1-1
TGTGCCAGCAGCCAACTAGCGGGAGGGCCCCACGAGCAGTACTTC	CASSQLAGGPHEQYF	TRBD2	NA	TRBV7-9	TRBJ2-7
TGCAGCGTAGCGGACTTGGTAAATGAGCAGTTCTTC	CSVADLVNEQFF	NA	NA	TRBV29-1	TRBJ2-1
TGTGCCAGCTCACCATCGTTTTCACAGGGTGGCGGCTACACCTTC	CASSPSFSQGGGYTF	NA	NA	TRBV18	TRBJ1-2
TGTGCCAGCAGCTTAGATCGGGCAGGGCGGAGTGAAAAACTGTTTTTT	CASSLDRAGRSEKLFF	NA	NA	TRBV11-2	TRBJ1-4
TGTGCCAGCAGTGAAGTAGGGGGCAGGGCCGACTATGGCTACACCTTC	CASSEVGGRADYGYTF	TRBD1	NA	TRBV2	TRBJ1-2
TGTGCCAGCAGGGGGACAGATTATAGCAATCAGCCCCAGCATTTT	CASRGTDYSNQPQHF	TRBD1	NA	TRBV6-5	TRBJ1-5
TGTGCCAGCAAAAGTCTGGACAACGAAAAACTGTTTTTT	CASKSLDNEKLFF	NA	NA	TRBV6-5	TRBJ1-4
TGTGCCAGCAGCTTCGGCGCGGGAACGTACAATGAGCAGTTCTTC	CASSFGAGTYNEQFF	NA	NA	TRBV7-3	TRBJ2-1
TGTGCCAGCAGTGAAGCTCCCTTGACAGGGAGCTATGGCTACACCTTC	CASSEAPLTGSYGYTF	TRBD1	NA	TRBV6-1	TRBJ1-2
TGCGCCAGCAGCGCCGGGACAGGGGGTCTCGAGCAGTACTTC	CASSAGTGGLEQYF	TRBD1	few	TRBV5-1	TRBJ2-7
TGTGCCAGCAGCGCGTGGGGTGAGGGCCCCTACGAGCAGTACTTC	CASSAWGEGPYEQYF	NA	few	TRBV6-5	TRBJ2-7
TGTGCCAGCAGCTCCCGGGAGCGCCCCTACAATGAGCAGTTCTTC	CASSSRERPYNEQFF	NA	NA	TRBV7-3	TRBJ2-1
TGTGCCAGCAGCTCTTCCTGGCCGGAGCGGGGGAGCTCCTACGAGCAGTACTTC	CASSSSWPERGSSYEQYF	TRBD2	NA	TRBV11-2	TRBJ2-7
TGTGCCAGCAGCTCTGTGACAGGGGGCTCCTACGAGCAGTACTTC	CASSSVTGGSYEQYF	TRBD1	NA	TRBV7-8	TRBJ2-7
TGTGCCAGCAGCTCAACCATAGAACCCGAGCAGTACTTC	CASSSTIEPEQYF	NA	NA	TRBV7-9	TRBJ2-7
TGTGCCAGCAGTTACTCGGCGGGGACACCCCTCCACTTT	CASSYSAGTPLHF	NA	NA	TRBV6-5	TRBJ1-6
TGTGCCAGCAGCTTTACGGAGGGTGAGCAGTTCTTC	CASSFTEGEQFF	NA	NA	TRBV11-3	TRBJ2-1
TGTGCCATCAGCTCAACAGGGGGCAGGAAAGAGACCCAGTACTTC	CAISSTGGRKETQYF	TRBD1	NA	TRBV10-3	TRBJ2-5
TGCAGTGCTAGTCCGCGGGCCTCCTATGAGCAGTACTTC	CSASPRASYEQYF	NA	NA	TRBV20-1	TRBJ2-7
TGTGCCAGCAGCCCAGGCTGGGGTGGCGGGTACGAGCAGTACTTC	CASSPGWGGGYEQYF	NA	NA	TRBV3-1/TRBV3-2	TRBJ2-7
TGTGCCACCAGTGATTGGGGACAGTTTTCCTACGAGCAGTACTTC	CATSDWGQFSYEQYF	TRBD1	few	TRBV24-1	TRBJ2-7
TGTGCCAGTAGCCTGATCTGGGGACAGGCCTGGGTCTACACCTTC	CASSLIWGQAWVYTF	TRBD1	once	TRBV19	TRBJ1-2
TGCGCCAGCAGCCCGGGACTAGCGGGGGGGACCCAGTACTTC	CASSPGLAGGTQYF	TRBD2	NA	TRBV5-1	TRBJ2-5
TGTGCCAGCAGTGAATCAGGCCCCGATTCACCCCTCCACTTT	CASSESGPDSPLHF	NA	NA	TRBV6-1	TRBJ1-6
TGTGCCAGCAGCACCCGGACAGGGGGCTTTGGGGCCAACGTCCTGACTTTC	CASSTRTGGFGANVLTF	TRBD1	NA	TRBV9	TRBJ2-6
TGTGCCAGCAGTTACTGGGGCGAGACCCCCAGGACCCAGTACTTC	CASSYWGETPRTQYF	NA	NA	TRBV6-2/TRBV6-3	TRBJ2-5
TGTGCCAGCAGCTTGGACAGGGGTGACACCATATATTTT	CASSLDRGDTIYF	TRBD1	NA	TRBV11-2	TRBJ1-3
TGTGCCAGCAGCCTGGGTCGGGCGGGCACCGGGGAGCTGTTTTTT	CASSLGRAGTGELFF	NA	NA	TRBV5-4	TRBJ2-2
TGTGCCAGCAGTGAAGGACAGATAAATATTAATGAAAAACTGTTTTTT	CASSEGQININEKLFF	NA	NA	TRBV6-1	TRBJ1-4
TGTGCCAGCAGACCCGGGACAGGGAATATTGGCTACACCTTC	CASRPGTGNIGYTF	TRBD1	NA	TRBV3-1/TRBV3-2	TRBJ1-2
TGTGCCAGCAGCTTTGGACTGCTAGAAGCTTTCTTT	CASSFGLLEAFF	NA	NA	TRBV5-4	TRBJ1-1
TGTGCCACCAGCAGAGAACCTATCTATGGCTACACCTTC	CATSREPIYGYTF	NA	NA	TRBV15	TRBJ1-2
TGTGCCAGCAGCCGGTCCGAACAGGGCTCCTACAATGAGCAGTTCTTC	CASSRSEQGSYNEQFF	NA	NA	TRBV5-6	TRBJ2-1
TGTGCCAGCAGTTTATCAGGGGGCGGGTATGAAAAACTGTTTTTT	CASSLSGGGYEKLFF	TRBD1	NA	TRBV27	TRBJ1-4
TGTGCCAGCCTCCAGTTATTATATGGCTACACCTTC	CASLQLLYGYTF	NA	NA	TRBV6-5	TRBJ1-2
TGTGCCAGCCGGGACACAACCCGAGACGAGCAGTACTTC	CASRDTTRDEQYF	NA	NA	TRBV19	TRBJ2-7
TGTGCCAGCAGTATAAAGACAGTCTATGGCTACACCTTC	CASSIKTVYGYTF	NA	NA	TRBV2	TRBJ1-2
TGTGCCAGCAGCGTAGAACAGGGGGGGTACAATGAGCAGTTCTTC	CASSVEQGGYNEQFF	NA	NA	TRBV9	TRBJ2-1
TGTGCCAGCAGCCCGATAACAACTTTGCCTAGCTCCTACGAGCAGTACTTC	CASSPITTLPSSYEQYF	NA	NA	TRBV11-2	TRBJ2-7
TGTGCCGCAGGGGACCCACCACTCAGGGGGCACTTC	CAAGDPPLRGHF	TRBD1	NA	TRBV6-5	TRBJ2-7
TGCGCCAGCCGTCGCGGGGACTTTGCCCTTAATAATTCACCCCTCCACTTT	CASRRGDFALNNSPLHF	NA	NA	TRBV5-1	TRBJ1-6
TGTGCCTGGTCAATGGCGGGGGACGAGCAGTACTTC	CAWSMAGDEQYF	TRBD2	NA	TRBV30	TRBJ2-7
TGTGCCACCAGCAGTGGGGAGAGGGGGCACCTTCCGTACAATGAGCAGTTCTTC	CATSSGERGHLPYNEQFF	TRBD1	NA	TRBV15	TRBJ2-1
TGTGCCAGCAGTGAACCCCCCGGGACAGGGACGAACACCGGGGAGCTGTTTTTT	CASSEPPGTGTNTGELFF	TRBD1	NA	TRBV25-1	TRBJ2-2
TGTGCCAGCAGCAGGGGACATCAAGAGACCCAGTACTTC	CASSRGHQETQYF	NA	NA	TRBV6-5	TRBJ2-5
TGCGCCAGCAGTCAACGGACTAGGGGGCAGTATTTT	CASSQRTRGQYF	TRBD2	few	TRBV23-1	TRBJ2-3
TGTGCCAGCAGCCGCGGACAGGGGGCCATATATTTT	CASSRGQGAIYF	TRBD1	many	TRBV14	TRBJ1-3
TGCGCCAGCAGCCAAGAATGGCTTTGGGAGCAGTTCTTC	CASSQEWLWEQFF	NA	NA	TRBV4-1	TRBJ2-1
TGCGCCAGCAGCTTGGTTCTAGACCAAGAGACCCAGTACTTC	CASSLVLDQETQYF	NA	NA	TRBV5-1	TRBJ2-5